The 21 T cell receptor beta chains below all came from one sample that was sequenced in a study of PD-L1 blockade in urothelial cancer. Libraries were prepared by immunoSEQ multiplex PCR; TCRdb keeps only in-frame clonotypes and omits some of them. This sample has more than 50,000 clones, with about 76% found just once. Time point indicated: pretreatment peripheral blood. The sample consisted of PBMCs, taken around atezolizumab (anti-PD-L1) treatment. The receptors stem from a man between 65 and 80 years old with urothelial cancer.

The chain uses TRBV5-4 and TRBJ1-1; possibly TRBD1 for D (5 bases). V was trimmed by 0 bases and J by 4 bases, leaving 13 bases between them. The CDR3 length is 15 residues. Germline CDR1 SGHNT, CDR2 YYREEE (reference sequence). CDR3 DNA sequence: TGTGCCAGCAGCTTGGTGCGTTCGGGGGGCACTGAAGCTTTCTTT. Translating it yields CASSLVRSGGTEAFF.

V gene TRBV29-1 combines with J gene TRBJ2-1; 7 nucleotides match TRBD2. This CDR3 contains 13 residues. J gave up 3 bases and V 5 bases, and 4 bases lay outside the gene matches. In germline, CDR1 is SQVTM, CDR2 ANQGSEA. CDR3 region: CSVLREHYNEQFF. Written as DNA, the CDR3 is TGCAGCGTTCTGCGGGAGCACTACAATGAGCAGTTCTTC.

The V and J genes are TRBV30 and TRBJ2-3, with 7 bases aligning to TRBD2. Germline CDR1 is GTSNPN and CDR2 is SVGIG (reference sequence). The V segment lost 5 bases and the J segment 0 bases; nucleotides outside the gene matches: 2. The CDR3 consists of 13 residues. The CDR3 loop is CAWAGRSTDTQYF. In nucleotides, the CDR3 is TGTGCCTGGGCCGGGAGGAGCACAGATACGCAGTATTTT.

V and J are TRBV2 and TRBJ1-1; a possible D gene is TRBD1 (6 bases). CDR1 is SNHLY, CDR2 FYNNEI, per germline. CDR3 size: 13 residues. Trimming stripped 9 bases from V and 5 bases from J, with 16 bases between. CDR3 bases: TGTGCCAGTGCCGTGGGAGGGGGGACTGAAGCTTTCTTT. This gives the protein CASAVGGGTEAFF.

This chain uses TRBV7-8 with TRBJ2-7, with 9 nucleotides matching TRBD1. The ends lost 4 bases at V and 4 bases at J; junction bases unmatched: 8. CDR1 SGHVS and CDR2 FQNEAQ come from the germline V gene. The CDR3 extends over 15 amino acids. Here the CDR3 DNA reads TGTGCCAGCAGCTACACGTGGGACAGGGAGTACGAGCAGTACTTC. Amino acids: CASSYTWDREYEQYF.

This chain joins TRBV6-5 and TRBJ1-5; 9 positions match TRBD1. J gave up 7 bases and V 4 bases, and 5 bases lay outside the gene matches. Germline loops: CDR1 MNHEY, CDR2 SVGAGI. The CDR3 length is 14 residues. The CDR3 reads CASSSQGARQPQHF. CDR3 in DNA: TGTGCCAGCAGTTCACAGGGGGCTAGGCAGCCCCAGCATTTT.

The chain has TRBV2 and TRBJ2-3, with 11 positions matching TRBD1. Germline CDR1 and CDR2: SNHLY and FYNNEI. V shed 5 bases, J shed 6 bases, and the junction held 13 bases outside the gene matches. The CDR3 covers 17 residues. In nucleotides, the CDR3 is TGTGCCAGCAGTCCTAGGACAGGGGGCAACCTGGGGGATACGCAGTATTTT. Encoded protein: CASSPRTGGNLGDTQYF.

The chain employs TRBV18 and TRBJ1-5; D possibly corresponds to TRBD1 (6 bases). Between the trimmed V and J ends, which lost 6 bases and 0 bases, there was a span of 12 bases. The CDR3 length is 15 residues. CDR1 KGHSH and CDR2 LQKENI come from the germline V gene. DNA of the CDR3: TGTGCCAGCTCCCGCGGACAGAATAGCAATCAGCCCCAGCATTTT. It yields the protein CASSRGQNSNQPQHF. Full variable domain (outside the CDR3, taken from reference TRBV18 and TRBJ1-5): NAGVMQNPRHLVRRRGQEARLRCSPMKGHSHVYWYRQLPEEGLKFMVYLQKENIIDESGMPKERFSAEFPKEGPSILRIQQVVRGDSAAYFCASSRGQNSNQPQHFGDGTRLSIL.

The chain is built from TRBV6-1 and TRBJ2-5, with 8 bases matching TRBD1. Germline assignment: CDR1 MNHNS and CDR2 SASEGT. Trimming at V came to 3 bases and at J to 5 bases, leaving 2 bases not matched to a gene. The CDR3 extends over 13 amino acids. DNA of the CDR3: TGTGCCAGCAGTGACAGGGGGCTGGAGACCCAGTACTTC. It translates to CASSDRGLETQYF.

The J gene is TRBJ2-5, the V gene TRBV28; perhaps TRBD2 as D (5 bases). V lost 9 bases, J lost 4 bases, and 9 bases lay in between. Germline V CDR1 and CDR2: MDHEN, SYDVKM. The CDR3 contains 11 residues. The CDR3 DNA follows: TGTGCCAGTAGCCGGGGAGAGACCCAGTACTTC. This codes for CASSRGETQYF.

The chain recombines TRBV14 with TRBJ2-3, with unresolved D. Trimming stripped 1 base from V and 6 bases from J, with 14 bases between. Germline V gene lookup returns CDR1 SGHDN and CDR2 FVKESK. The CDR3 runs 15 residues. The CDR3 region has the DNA TGTGCCAGCAGCCAAGGTGGGCCGCCTGGGGATACGCAGTATTTT. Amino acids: CASSQGGPPGDTQYF. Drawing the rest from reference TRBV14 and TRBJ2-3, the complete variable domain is EAGVTQFPSHSVIEKGQTVTLRCDPISGHDNLYWYRRVMGKEIKFLLHFVKESKQDESGMPNNRFLAERTGGTYSTLKVQPAELEDSGVYFCASSQGGPPGDTQYFGPGTRLTVL.

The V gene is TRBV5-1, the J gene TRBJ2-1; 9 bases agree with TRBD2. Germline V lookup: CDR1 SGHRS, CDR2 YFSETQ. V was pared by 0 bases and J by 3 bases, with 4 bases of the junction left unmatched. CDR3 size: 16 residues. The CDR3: CASSLEGGRVYNEQFF. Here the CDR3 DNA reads TGCGCCAGCAGCTTGGAAGGCGGGAGGGTCTACAATGAGCAGTTCTTC.

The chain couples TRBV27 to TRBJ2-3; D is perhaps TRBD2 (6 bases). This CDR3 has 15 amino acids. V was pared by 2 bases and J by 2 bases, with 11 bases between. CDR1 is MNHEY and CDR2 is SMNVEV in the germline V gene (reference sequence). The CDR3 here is CASSLNGLITDTQYF. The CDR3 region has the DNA TGTGCCAGCAGTTTAAACGGACTAATCACAGATACGCAGTATTTT.

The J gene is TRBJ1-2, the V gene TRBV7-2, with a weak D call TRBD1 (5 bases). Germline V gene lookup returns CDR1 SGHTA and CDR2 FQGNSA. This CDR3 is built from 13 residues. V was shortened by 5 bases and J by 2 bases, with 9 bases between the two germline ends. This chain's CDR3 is CASSGDSNYGYTF. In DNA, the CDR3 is TGTGCCAGCAGCGGAGACAGCAACTATGGCTACACCTTC.

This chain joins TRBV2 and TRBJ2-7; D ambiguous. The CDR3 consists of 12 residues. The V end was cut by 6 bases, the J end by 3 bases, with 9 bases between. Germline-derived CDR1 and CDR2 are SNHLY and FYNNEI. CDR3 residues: CASRPGGYEQYF. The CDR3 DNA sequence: TGTGCCAGCAGACCGGGTGGCTACGAGCAGTACTTC. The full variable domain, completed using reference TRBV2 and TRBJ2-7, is EPEVTQTPSHQVTQMGQEVILRCVPISNHLYFYWYRQILGQKVEFLVSFYNNEISEKSEIFDDQFSVERPDGSNFTLKIRSTKLEDSAMYFCASRPGGYEQYFGPGTRLTVT.

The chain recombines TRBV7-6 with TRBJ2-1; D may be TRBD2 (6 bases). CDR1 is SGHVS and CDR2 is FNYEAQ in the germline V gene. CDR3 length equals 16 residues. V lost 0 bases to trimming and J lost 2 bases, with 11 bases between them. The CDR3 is CASSLAPGEPYNEQFF. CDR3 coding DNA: TGTGCCAGCAGCTTAGCGCCGGGAGAACCCTACAATGAGCAGTTCTTC.

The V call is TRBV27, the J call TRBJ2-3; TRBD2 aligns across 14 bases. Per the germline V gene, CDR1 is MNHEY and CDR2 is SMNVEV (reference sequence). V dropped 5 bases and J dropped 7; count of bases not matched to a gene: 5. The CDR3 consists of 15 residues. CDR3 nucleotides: TGTGCCAGCAGTCCCGGACTAGCGGGAGGATATACGCAGTATTTT. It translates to CASSPGLAGGYTQYF.

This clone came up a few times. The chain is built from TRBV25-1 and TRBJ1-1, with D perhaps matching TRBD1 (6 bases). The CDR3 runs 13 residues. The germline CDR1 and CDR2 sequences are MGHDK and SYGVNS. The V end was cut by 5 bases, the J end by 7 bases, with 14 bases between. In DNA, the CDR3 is TGTGCCAGCAGTCAACAGGGACTAAATGAAGCTTTCTTT. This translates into CASSQQGLNEAFF.

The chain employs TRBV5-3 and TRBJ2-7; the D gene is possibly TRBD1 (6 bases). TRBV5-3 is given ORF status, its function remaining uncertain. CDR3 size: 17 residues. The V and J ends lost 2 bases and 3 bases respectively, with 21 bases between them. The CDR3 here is CARSLGGDILIYYEQYF. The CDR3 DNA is TGTGCCAGAAGCTTAGGGGGTGACATTCTCATCTACTACGAGCAGTACTTC.

The CDR3: CASSPYQETQYF. The DNA for the CDR3 is TGTGCCAGCAGCCCATACCAAGAGACCCAGTACTTC. The rearrangement joins TRBV7-6 to TRBJ2-5; D remains unclear. The V gene's germline CDR1 is SGHVS and CDR2 FNYEAQ. This CDR3 is built from 12 residues. Trimming shortened V by 5 bases and J by 0 bases, and 4 bases separated the two germline ends.

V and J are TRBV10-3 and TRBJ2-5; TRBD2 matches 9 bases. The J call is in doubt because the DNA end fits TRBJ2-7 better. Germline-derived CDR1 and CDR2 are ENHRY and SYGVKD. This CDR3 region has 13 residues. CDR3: CAISWREGNEQYF. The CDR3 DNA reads TGTGCCATCTCTTGGCGGGAGGGCAACGAGCAGTACTTC.